The 18 T cell receptor beta chains in this list originate from one sample, sequenced in a study of technical replicates of blood from several donors. Method: immunoSEQ multiplex PCR; TCRdb's copy keeps in-frame clones and lacks some. The table records tens of thousands of clones, 85% to 95% of them present only once. Material for sequencing was T cells isolated from PBMCs. The receptors here all came from a human donor in good health.

The chain has TRBV19 and TRBJ1-4, with D possibly TRBD1 on 6 matching bases. The CDR3 length is 16 residues. Trimming left V 7 bases short and J 5 bases short, with 20 bases between. Germline V CDR1 and CDR2: LNHDA, SQIVND (reference sequence). The CDR3 sequence: CASNSGQHLSNEKLFF. The CDR3 coding sequence is TGTGCCAGTAATTCTGGACAGCACTTATCGAATGAAAAACTGTTTTTT.

The rearrangement links TRBV9 to TRBJ2-1; 9 nucleotides align to TRBD1. Germline V lookup: CDR1 SGDLS, CDR2 YYNGEE. The CDR3 has 16 amino acids. The V segment lost 0 bases and the J segment 6 bases; nucleotides outside the gene matches: 7. The CDR3 nucleotides are TGTGCCAGCAGCGTAGTGGGACAGGGAAATCGCAATGAGCAGTTCTTC. This codes for CASSVVGQGNRNEQFF.

The chain carries TRBV28 and TRBJ2-7, with TRBD2 matching 7 bases. The CDR3 runs 17 residues. Looked up from germline, CDR1 is MDHEN and CDR2 is SYDVKM. V was pared by 7 bases and J by 0 bases, with 15 bases of the junction left unmatched. The DNA for the CDR3 is TGTGCCAGCAACGAGAGGGTCGGCGGGAGATACTCCTACGAGCAGTACTTC. Its protein is CASNERVGGRYSYEQYF.

The rearrangement links TRBV4-2 to TRBJ1-3; TRBD1 is a possible D gene (6 bases). Germline assignment: CDR1 LGHNA and CDR2 YNFKEQ. V was clipped by 4 bases and J by 2 bases, with 9 bases between them. The CDR3 sequence is 14 residues long. The CDR3 spells CASSPGVPGNTIYF. As DNA, the CDR3 is TGTGCCAGCAGCCCAGGGGTCCCTGGAAACACCATATATTTT.

This chain joins TRBV5-4 and TRBJ2-7; TRBD2 might be the D (6 bases). Germline V gives CDR1 SGHNT, CDR2 YYREEE (reference sequence). The V gene lost 2 bases and the J gene lost 3 bases, with 9 bases spanning the gap. This CDR3 contains 13 residues. CDR3 sequence: CASSFGTGYEQYF. The CDR3 DNA follows: TGTGCCAGCAGCTTCGGGACTGGCTACGAGCAGTACTTC.

The rearrangement joins TRBV11-2 to TRBJ2-4; D is uncertain. Germline-derived CDR1 and CDR2 are SGHAT and FQNNGV. The CDR3 length is 14 residues. The V gene lost 5 bases and the J gene lost 0 bases, with 8 bases spanning the gap. CDR3 sequence reads: CASSAVIAKNIQYF. The CDR3 DNA sequence: TGTGCCAGCAGCGCAGTTATAGCCAAAAACATTCAGTACTTC.

The J gene is TRBJ2-3, the V gene TRBV19; 8 bases are a match to TRBD2. Per the germline V gene, CDR1 is LNHDA and CDR2 is SQIVND (reference sequence). With 3 bases clipped from V and 2 bases from J, the junction kept 7 bases outside the gene matches. The CDR3 extends over 16 amino acids. The CDR3 nucleotides read TGTGCCAGTAGTATTGGAACTAGCGGTAACACAGATACGCAGTATTTT. Its translation is CASSIGTSGNTDTQYF.

This clone has a single count. The genes are TRBV6-1 and TRBJ1-3; 10 positions match TRBD1. The V and J ends lost 0 bases and 8 bases, in that order; junction bases with no gene match: 4. CDR3 size: 15 residues. Germline V gene lookup returns CDR1 MNHNS and CDR2 SASEGT. The CDR3 sequence: CASSEAGDRGYTIYF. In DNA form, the CDR3 reads TGTGCCAGCAGTGAAGCGGGGGACAGGGGCTACACCATATATTTT.

The CDR3 DNA sequence: TGTGCCAGCAGTTTAATCCGGACTAGCGGGAGCGATACGCAGTATTTT. It is translated as CASSLIRTSGSDTQYF. This chain uses TRBV27 with TRBJ2-3; 13 positions agree with TRBD2. Germline-derived CDR1 and CDR2 are MNHEY and SMNVEV (reference sequence). The CDR3 sequence is 16 residues long. J lost 6 bases, V lost 2 bases, and 5 bases had no gene match.

CDR3 nucleotide sequence: TGCGCCAGCAGCTTGGACGGGGAGCCCTATGGCTACACCTTC. Protein sequence: CASSLDGEPYGYTF. The rearrangement uses TRBV5-1 and TRBJ1-2; D unclear. Germline CDR1 is SGHRS and CDR2 is YFSETQ. The CDR3 sequence is 14 residues long. V gave up 0 bases and J gave up 4 bases, with 10 bases separating them.

This chain joins TRBV28 and TRBJ2-1; tentative D call: TRBD2 (6 bases). Germline V gene lookup returns CDR1 MDHEN and CDR2 SYDVKM. CDR3 size: 19 residues. V was pared by 6 bases and J by 5 bases, with 29 bases between. CDR3: CASSLLGEARNPRNNEQFF. The CDR3 bases are TGTGCCAGCAGCCTATTGGGGGAGGCCCGGAACCCTAGGAACAATGAGCAGTTCTTC.

The gene calls are TRBV19 and TRBJ2-6; 8 positions match TRBD1. CDR1 is LNHDA, CDR2 SQIVND, per germline (reference sequence). V was pared by 9 bases and J by 2 bases, with 6 bases of the junction left unmatched. There are 15 residues in the CDR3. The CDR3 DNA reads TGTGCCAGCGACAGGGGCCTAACTGGGGCCAACGTCCTGACTTTC. Its protein is CASDRGLTGANVLTF.

V is TRBV27 and J is TRBJ2-7; 7 bases line up with TRBD1. Trimming took 1 base from V and 4 from J; bases not matched to a gene: 4. The CDR3 is made up of 14 amino acids. In germline, CDR1 is MNHEY, CDR2 SMNVEV (reference sequence). The CDR3 protein is CASSLYRGRYEQYF. CDR3 coding DNA: TGTGCCAGCAGTTTATACAGGGGAAGGTACGAGCAGTACTTC.

The genes are TRBV6-5 and TRBJ1-2; D gene uncertain. CDR3 length equals 15 residues. CDR1 MNHEY and CDR2 SVGAGI come from the germline V gene. Trimming removed 2 bases at V and 4 bases at J, with 14 bases between. CDR3 sequence: CASSYDRRTRYGYTF. The CDR3 region has the DNA TGTGCCAGCAGTTACGATAGGAGAACCCGCTATGGCTACACCTTC.

The chain has TRBV28 and TRBJ2-5, with D unresolved. V was pared by 3 bases and J by 5 bases, with 7 bases between. CDR3 length: 12 amino acids. Germline CDR1 MDHEN, CDR2 SYDVKM. Here the CDR3 DNA reads TGTGCCAGCAGTTTGGTACGGGAGACCCAGTACTTC. Translated, it gives CASSLVRETQYF.

The chain joins TRBV5-4 to TRBJ2-3; 8 nucleotides match TRBD2. V shed 1 base and J 5 bases; nucleotides not matched to a gene: 6. The length of the CDR3 is 15 residues. Germline CDR1 is SGHNT and CDR2 is YYREEE (reference sequence). The CDR3 sequence is CASSLITGGRDTQYF. As DNA, the CDR3 is TGTGCCAGCAGCTTGATAACGGGAGGGAGAGATACGCAGTATTTT.

V and J are TRBV30 and TRBJ1-2; TRBD1 matches 9 bases. This CDR3 contains 13 residues. The germline V gene encodes CDR1 GTSNPN and CDR2 SVGIG (reference sequence). The V gene end was trimmed by 2 bases and the J gene end by 6 bases; junction bases not matched to a gene: 4. CDR3 region: CAWSPGQGNGYTF. CDR3 nucleotides: TGTGCCTGGAGTCCGGGACAGGGAAATGGCTACACCTTC.

V is TRBV10-3 and J is TRBJ1-1, with 9 positions matching TRBD1. The CDR3 totals 17 residues. V lost 8 bases and J lost 1; bases outside the gene matches: 14. CDR1 and CDR2 (germline): ENHRY, SYGVKD. The CDR3 is CAIGRDRAPNGNTEAFF. The CDR3 nucleotides are TGTGCCATCGGTCGGGACAGGGCTCCAAATGGGAACACTGAAGCTTTCTTT.